The TCR beta chain described here comes from a study of T cells in Graves' hyperthyroidism and ophthalmopathy. Amplification of TCR beta CDR3 regions used RNA as the template. The TCR CDR3 was amplified in a first-round RT-PCR using the HTBI primer set. TCRdb passed the multiplex PCR reads through MiXCR, listing each CDR3 protein once. Of about 640,000 distinct CDR3 sequences in the sample, 20% are singletons; the top ten hold about 34%. This clonotype was seen a handful of times. Its antigen remains unknown. Investigators excluded patients with uncontrolled infection, other autoimmune disease, pregnancy or lactation. V was pared by 4 bases and J by 5 bases, with 22 bases between. The CDR3 is made up of 17 amino acids. CDR1 MNHEY and CDR2 SVGEGT come from the germline V gene. Whole-study findings and limits: Expanded thyroid clonotypes (above 0.001) were mostly also found in blood. A model built on 13 V-J features separated ophthalmopathy from stable hyperthyroidism.

This sequence was found in a man aged 25-40 years with Graves' ophthalmopathy. The rearrangement joins TRBV6-2 or TRBV6-3 to TRBJ2-3; D perhaps matches TRBD2 (6 bases). What was sequenced was blood. CDR3 in DNA: TGTGCCAGCAGTTTCACAACCGCGGAGGGCAATAAAGATACGCAGTATTTT. It specifies CASSFTTAEGNKDTQYF.